This T cell receptor beta chain stems from a study of T cell repertoires and HLA-DP antigens. The ends lost 5 bases at V and 0 bases at J; junction bases unmatched: 10. Germline loops: CDR1 LNHDA, CDR2 SQIVND (reference sequence). This CDR3 is 17 amino acids long. Clones were read by immunoSEQ multiplex PCR, and TCRdb kept only the in-frame ones, dropping some. The sample lists some 110,000 clones; more than 85% were seen once. To note about this clone: The antigen remains unidentified.

The sequence came from a woman aged 18-30 years in good health and CMV-seronegative. This rearrangement joins TRBV19 to TRBJ1-5, with TRBD1 identical over 7 bases. Sequencing was carried out using CD4+ T cells from PBMCs. CDR3 coding DNA: TGTGCCAGTAGTCCAAACCAGACAGGGTATAGCAATCAGCCCCAGCATTTT. This encodes CASSPNQTGYSNQPQHF.